One sample yielded the 14 T cell receptor beta chains listed below, sequenced in a study of T cell changes during pregnancy in multiple sclerosis. Produced via immunoSEQ multiplex PCR; TCRdb's table is partial and in-frame only. The sample yields 65,000 to 90,000 clones, 80% to 95% seen once. The starting material was peripheral blood, obtained in the first trimester of pregnancy. The receptors shown here come from a female donor with multiple sclerosis, enrolled in a pregnancy study.

In this sample, this clone turned up a few times. The V call is TRBV7-6, the J call TRBJ2-2; weak D call: TRBD1 (6 bases). The V gene's germline CDR1 is SGHVS and CDR2 FNYEAQ. The CDR3 has 14 amino acids. The V and J ends lost 4 bases and 7 bases respectively, with 13 bases between them. CDR3 region: CASSSDTGIGELFF. Written as DNA, the CDR3 is TGTGCCAGCAGCTCCGATACAGGGATCGGGGAGCTGTTTTTT.

V gene TRBV7-9 combines with J gene TRBJ2-3; tentatively, D is TRBD2 (6 bases). This CDR3 spans 14 amino acids. The germline CDR1 and CDR2 sequences are SEHNR and FQNEAQ (reference sequence). Trimming stripped 1 base from V and 3 bases from J, with 8 bases between. The CDR3 here is CASSLERGTDTQYF. CDR3 nucleotide sequence: TGTGCCAGCAGCTTAGAACGGGGGACAGATACGCAGTATTTT.

The genes are TRBV7-9 and TRBJ2-3; TRBD2 agrees at 9 bases. Germline values: CDR1 SEHNR, CDR2 FQNEAQ (reference sequence). This CDR3 comprises 18 residues. Trimming took 1 base from V and 0 from J; bases not matched to a gene: 8. This CDR3 reads CASSLEVLAGISTDTQYF. For the CDR3, the DNA is TGTGCCAGCAGCTTAGAGGTTCTAGCGGGGATTAGCACAGATACGCAGTATTTT.

The V and J genes are TRBV7-3 and TRBJ1-1, with D perhaps TRBD1 (5 bases). The CDR3 totals 13 residues. Germline lookup yields CDR1 SGHTA and CDR2 FQGTGA. Trimming shortened V by 1 base and J by 4 bases, and 7 bases separated the two germline ends. The CDR3 region is CASSLRRGTEAFF. The CDR3, as DNA: TGTGCCAGCAGCTTAAGAAGGGGCACTGAAGCTTTCTTT.

The chain joins TRBV30 to TRBJ2-1, with 8 bases matching TRBD2. The CDR3 consists of 15 residues. The germline V gene has CDR1 GTSNPN and CDR2 SVGIG (reference sequence). The ends lost 4 bases at V and 4 bases at J; junction bases unmatched: 9. The CDR3 DNA reads TGTGCCTGGAACGAGGGCACTAGCGGTTACAATGAGCAGTTCTTC. It codes for CAWNEGTSGYNEQFF.

The chain uses TRBV19 and TRBJ2-7, with D perhaps TRBD2 (5 bases). Trimming removed 3 bases from V and 7 bases from J, with 19 bases in between. Germline V gene lookup returns CDR1 LNHDA and CDR2 SQIVND (reference sequence). This CDR3 contains 15 residues. CDR3 amino acids: CASSIVGSSGNEQYF. CDR3 sequence (DNA): TGTGCCAGTAGTATCGTCGGTTCGTCGGGAAATGAGCAGTACTTC.

The chain recombines TRBV10-3 with TRBJ2-5; 12 bases map to TRBD2. The CDR3 totals 15 residues. Germline V gene data show CDR1 as ENHRY and CDR2 as SYGVKD. V shed 6 bases, J shed 1 base, and the junction held 3 bases outside the gene matches. CDR3 loop: CAIRGTSGRQETQYF. The CDR3 nucleotides are TGTGCCATCAGGGGGACTAGCGGGCGCCAAGAGACCCAGTACTTC.

V is TRBV15 and J is TRBJ2-5, with a weak D call TRBD1 (6 bases). The germline gives CDR1 LNHNV, CDR2 YYDKDF (reference sequence). Between the trimmed V and J ends, which lost 5 bases and 0 bases, there was a span of 13 bases. The length of the CDR3 is 15 residues. CDR3 protein: CATSLQDRYQETQYF. CDR3 sequence (DNA): TGTGCCACCAGCTTACAAGACAGGTACCAAGAGACCCAGTACTTC.

The V call is TRBV19, the J call TRBJ1-2; 10 bases agree with TRBD1. This CDR3 has 16 amino acids. CDR1 and CDR2 (germline): LNHDA, SQIVND (reference sequence). The trim removed 4 bases at V and 8 bases at J, leaving 13 bases unmatched. The CDR3 sequence is CASSTPLGQGVGGYTF. CDR3 DNA: TGTGCCAGTAGTACCCCACTAGGACAGGGGGTAGGAGGCTACACCTTC.

The genes are TRBV19 and TRBJ1-2; 7 bases match TRBD1. The V gene's germline CDR1 is LNHDA and CDR2 SQIVND (reference sequence). Trimming at V came to 6 bases and at J to 6 bases, leaving 7 bases not matched to a gene. This CDR3 is built from 13 residues. The CDR3 is CASRGGQGDGYTF. Written as DNA, the CDR3 is TGTGCCAGTAGAGGTGGTCAGGGGGATGGCTACACCTTC.

V gene TRBV28 combines with J gene TRBJ1-5, with no clear D. Trimming stripped 4 bases from V and 11 bases from J, with 15 bases between. In germline, CDR1 is MDHEN, CDR2 SYDVKM. The CDR3 loop spans 13 amino acids. The CDR3 DNA sequence: TGTGCCAGCAGTTCGTCCCCCCGTTTTGCCCAGCATTTT. Its protein is CASSSSPRFAQHF.

The chain joins TRBV4-2 to TRBJ2-5; 9 nucleotides match TRBD1. The CDR3 sequence is 16 residues long. The V and J ends lost 2 bases and 0 bases, in that order; junction bases with no gene match: 4. The V gene's germline CDR1 is LGHNA and CDR2 YNFKEQ. The CDR3 reads CASSQPDRGHQETQYF. The DNA for the CDR3 is TGTGCCAGCAGCCAACCGGACAGGGGTCACCAAGAGACCCAGTACTTC.

This sequence joins TRBV19 and TRBJ1-1, with TRBD1 as a possible D gene (5 bases). This CDR3 is 14 amino acids long. Germline CDR1 LNHDA, CDR2 SQIVND (reference sequence). The ends were cut back, 8 bases at V and 5 bases at J, with 18 bases in the middle. CDR3 sequence (DNA): TGTGCCAGTCAGACAGACCCGGTGGGGACTGAAGCTTTCTTT. Its protein is CASQTDPVGTEAFF.

This clone appeared once. The rearrangement joins TRBV13 to TRBJ2-7; 15 bases agree with TRBD2. This CDR3 has 16 residues. V lost 5 bases and J lost 7; bases outside the gene matches: 9. CDR1 PRHDT and CDR2 FYEKMQ come from the germline V gene (reference sequence). The CDR3 DNA follows: TGTGCCAGCAGCGTCGGACTAGCGGGAGGGCCAGGGGAGCAGTACTTC. Translated, it gives CASSVGLAGGPGEQYF.